These 18 T cell receptor beta chains share one sample of origin, sequenced in a study of T cell responses to AZD1222 COVID-19 vaccine. Only in-frame clones appear in the TCRdb table, and some are missing; sequencing was by immunoSEQ multiplex PCR. The table lists about 120,000 clones, approximately 90% of them singletons. The material was peripheral blood, obtained 28 days after the second AZD1222 dose. These TCRs come from an adult who received the AZD1222 COVID-19 vaccine.

The V call is TRBV2, the J call TRBJ2-3, with a tentative D call TRBD2 (7 bases). Trimming left V 7 bases short and J 3 bases short, with 17 bases between. The CDR3 is made up of 15 amino acids. Germline CDR1 reads SNHLY; CDR2 reads FYNNEI. Written as DNA, the CDR3 is TGTGCCAGCACTTTCGGGGGGCTAGGGACAGATACGCAGTATTTT. Translating it yields CASTFGGLGTDTQYF.

The V gene is TRBV3-1 (or the pseudogene TRBV3-2), the J gene TRBJ2-1, with D possibly TRBD2 on 6 matching bases. The length of the CDR3 is 15 residues. Germline CDR1 and CDR2: LGHDT and YNNKEL (reference sequence). With 6 bases removed from V and 6 bases from J, the gap between germline ends came to 18 bases. CDR3 nucleotide sequence: TGTGCCAGCAGGCCCTGGGGGGAGAGTCTCAATGAGCAGTTCTTC. It codes for CASRPWGESLNEQFF.

The chain employs TRBV4-1 and TRBJ2-3; 9 positions agree with TRBD2. Germline V gene sequence: CDR1 MGHRA, CDR2 YSYEKL. The CDR3 is made up of 22 amino acids. J was trimmed by 5 bases and V by 3 bases; bases with no gene match: 27. The CDR3 reads CASSHSAGHTRTSATTRDTQYF. The CDR3 nucleotides are TGCGCCAGCAGCCATTCAGCGGGGCACACCCGGACTAGCGCTACAACGCGAGATACGCAGTATTTT.

J is TRBJ2-7 and V is TRBV7-2; D remains unclear. Trimming left V 1 base short and J 1 base short, with 2 bases between. CDR3 length equals 12 residues. Germline V lookup: CDR1 SGHTA, CDR2 FQGNSA. The CDR3, as DNA: TGTGCCAGCAGCTTAGAGTCCTACGAGCAGTACTTC. This sequence encodes CASSLESYEQYF. Combining the CDR3 with reference TRBV7-2 and TRBJ2-7 gives the whole variable domain GAGVSQSPSNKVTEKGKDVELRCDPISGHTALYWYRQSLGQGLEFLIYFQGNSAPDKSGLPSDRFSAERTGGSVSTLTIQRTQQEDSAVYLCASSLESYEQYFGPGTRLTVT.

The chain is built from TRBV25-1 and TRBJ2-2, with 13 nucleotides matching TRBD2. CDR1 and CDR2 (germline): MGHDK, SYGVNS. The length of the CDR3 is 17 residues. Losses at the gene ends were 2 bases for V and 5 bases for J; bases not matched to a gene: 5. The CDR3: CASSEPRTSGRTGELFF. CDR3 nucleotide sequence: TGTGCCAGCAGTGAACCTCGGACTAGCGGGAGAACCGGGGAGCTGTTTTTT.

V gene TRBV5-4 combines with J gene TRBJ2-1, with 16 bases aligning to TRBD2. Germline V CDR1 and CDR2: SGHNT, YYREEE (reference sequence). The length of the CDR3 is 19 residues. The trim removed 2 bases at V and 7 bases at J, leaving 12 bases unmatched. The DNA for the CDR3 is TGTGCCAGCAGCTTAAAGGGACTAGCGGGAGGGCCACTTATAAATGAGCAGTTCTTC. It yields the protein CASSLKGLAGGPLINEQFF.

The chain joins TRBV6-5 to TRBJ2-1, with 9 nucleotides matching TRBD2. CDR1 MNHEY and CDR2 SVGAGI come from the germline V gene. The CDR3 contains 15 residues. Trimming removed 6 bases from V and 7 bases from J; junction bases left unmatched: 10. The CDR3 region is CASSLAGPLWNEQFF. The DNA for the CDR3 is TGTGCCAGCAGCCTAGCGGGACCCCTTTGGAATGAGCAGTTCTTC.

The V gene is TRBV4-2, the J gene TRBJ2-1; D gene ambiguous. V was shortened by 3 bases and J by 9 bases, with 12 bases between the two germline ends. In germline, CDR1 is LGHNA, CDR2 YNFKEQ. The CDR3 consists of 13 residues. Here the CDR3 DNA reads TGTGCCAGCAGCCACCCGACTCTGAGTGAGCAGTTCTTC. Translating it yields CASSHPTLSEQFF.

The chain is built from TRBV4-2 and TRBJ1-6; 10 positions match TRBD1. The junction had 3 bases not matched to a gene; V was cut back by 0 bases and J by 10 bases. CDR1 and CDR2 (germline): LGHNA, YNFKEQ. The CDR3 length is 15 residues. CDR3 in DNA: TGTGCCAGCAGCCAAGATGGGACAGGGGAATCACCCCTCCACTTT. Amino acid sequence: CASSQDGTGESPLHF.

Concerning this clone itself: This same CDR3 is encoded by further DNA sequences in the sample. The rearrangement joins TRBV12-3 or TRBV12-4 to TRBJ2-3; the D is unclear. Trimming left V 1 base short and J 6 bases short, with 2 bases between. The CDR3 loop spans 11 amino acids. CDR3 in amino acids: CASSLGDTQYF. In DNA form, the CDR3 reads TGTGCCAGCAGTTTAGGGGATACGCAGTATTTT.

The genes are TRBV28 and TRBJ2-7; 8 nucleotides align to TRBD2. CDR1 and CDR2 (germline): MDHEN, SYDVKM. There are 15 residues in the CDR3. Trimming at V came to 6 bases and at J to 2 bases, leaving 9 bases not matched to a gene. CDR3 loop: CASSPSEAGAYEQYF. The CDR3 nucleotides read TGTGCCAGCAGCCCCTCGGAAGCGGGGGCCTACGAGCAGTACTTC.

This chain joins TRBV6-1 and TRBJ1-4, with a weak D call TRBD1 (5 bases). The germline V gene has CDR1 MNHNS and CDR2 SASEGT. There are 15 residues in the CDR3. V was shortened by 1 base and J by 8 bases, with 14 bases between the two germline ends. This CDR3 reads CASSEGGAQSEKLFF. The CDR3 region has the DNA TGTGCCAGCAGTGAAGGCGGGGCTCAAAGCGAAAAACTGTTTTTT.

The V gene is TRBV2, the J gene TRBJ2-7; unclear D gene. This CDR3 spans 12 amino acids. The germline V gene encodes CDR1 SNHLY and CDR2 FYNNEI. The V end was cut by 7 bases, the J end by 4 bases, with 11 bases between. The CDR3 DNA reads TGTGCCAGCAAACCACCCGCGTACGAGCAGTACTTC. This codes for CASKPPAYEQYF.

The CDR3 region is CASRTKTGTPGELFF. The CDR3 DNA sequence: TGTGCCAGCAGAACCAAGACAGGGACCCCCGGGGAGCTGTTTTTT. The chain combines TRBV27 with TRBJ2-2, with TRBD1 matching 7 bases. Germline assignment: CDR1 MNHEY and CDR2 SMNVEV (reference sequence). V was clipped by 6 bases and J by 6 bases; unmatched bases: 10. This CDR3 region has 15 residues.

This chain's CDR3 is CAWSVRVWGNSPLHF. The CDR3 DNA reads TGTGCCTGGAGTGTACGCGTGTGGGGAAATTCACCCCTCCACTTT. The V gene is TRBV30, the J gene TRBJ1-6; D uncertain. Germline CDR1 is GTSNPN and CDR2 is SVGIG (reference sequence). The CDR3 is 15 residues long. V was pared by 0 bases and J by 7 bases, with 13 bases between.

J is TRBJ2-7 and V is TRBV7-9; maybe TRBD2 (5 bases). CDR1 and CDR2 from the germline V gene are SEHNR and FQNEAQ (reference sequence). V shed 5 bases and J shed 4 bases, with 9 bases lying between them. The CDR3 is 12 amino acids. The CDR3 sequence is CASSLGSYEQYF. In nucleotides, the CDR3 is TGTGCCAGCAGCCTGGGGAGTTACGAGCAGTACTTC.

The gene calls are TRBV10-3 and TRBJ1-2, with TRBD1 matching over 10 bases. CDR3 size: 11 residues. Germline assignment: CDR1 ENHRY and CDR2 SYGVKD. Trimming at V came to 8 bases and at J to 6 bases, leaving 0 bases not matched to a gene. The CDR3 loop reads CAIGTGDGYTF. The CDR3 DNA follows: TGTGCCATCGGGACAGGGGATGGCTACACCTTC.

V is TRBV28 and J is TRBJ2-7; 7 bases map to TRBD1. The CDR3 spans 14 residues. The V segment lost 3 bases and the J segment 2 bases; nucleotides outside the gene matches: 4. Germline V lookup: CDR1 MDHEN, CDR2 SYDVKM. The CDR3 nucleotides are TGTGCCAGCAGTTTCGGACAGGATGCCTACGAGCAGTACTTC. Translated, it gives CASSFGQDAYEQYF. Together with reference TRBV28 and TRBJ2-7, the CDR3 gives the full variable domain: DVKVTQSSRYLVKRTGEKVFLECVQDMDHENMFWYRQDPGLGLRLIYFSYDVKMKEKGDIPEGYSVSREKKERFSLILESASTNQTSMYLCASSFGQDAYEQYFGPGTRLTVT.